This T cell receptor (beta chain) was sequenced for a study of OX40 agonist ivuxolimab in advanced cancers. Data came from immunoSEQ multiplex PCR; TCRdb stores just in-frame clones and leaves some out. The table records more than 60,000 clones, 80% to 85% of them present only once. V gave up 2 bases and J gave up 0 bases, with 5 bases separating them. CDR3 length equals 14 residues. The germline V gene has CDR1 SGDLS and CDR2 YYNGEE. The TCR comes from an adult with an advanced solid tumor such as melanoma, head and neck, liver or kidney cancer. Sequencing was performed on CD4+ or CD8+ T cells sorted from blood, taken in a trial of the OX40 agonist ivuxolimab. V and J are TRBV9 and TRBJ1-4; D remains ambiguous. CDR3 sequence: CASSVTATNEKLFF. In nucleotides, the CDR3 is TGTGCCAGCAGCGTCACAGCAACTAATGAAAAACTGTTTTTT.